A selection of T cell receptor beta chains follows, all from one sample in a study of cytomegalovirus exposure and HLA in healthy donors. This table comes from immunoSEQ multiplex PCR, and its TCRdb copy is limited to in-frame clones, with some not included. Among some 120,000 clones listed, under 20% were seen once. The sequenced sample consisted of PBMCs. The receptors stem from a female donor in good health and CMV-seropositive. Each CDR3 is given with its conserved first and last residue. D genes are given only for firm matches. Clone size is stated in some rows and not others, as once, few, many or a class when expanded.

cdr3_nt cdr3_aa d_call j_call clone_size v_call
TGCGCCAGCAGCCAATTCCGGGGGAACACCGGGGAGCTGTTTTTT CASSQFRGNTGELFF NA TRBJ2-2 NA TRBV4-1
TGTGCCAGCAGCTGGGACTCCAAAGGTGTCTATGGCTACACCTTC CASSWDSKGVYGYTF NA TRBJ1-2 NA TRBV5-6
TGTGCCAGCAAAACGGATGTAGCGGGGCAAGAGACCCAGTACTTC CASKTDVAGQETQYF TRBD2 TRBJ2-5 NA TRBV2
TGCGCCAGCAGCTTGGCCGGGAGACGGTTGGCAACTAATGAAAAACTGTTTTTT CASSLAGRRLATNEKLFF NA TRBJ1-4 NA TRBV5-1
TGTGCCAGCATCGTTCGGGTTTCTGGAAACACCATATATTTT CASIVRVSGNTIYF NA TRBJ1-3 few TRBV6-1
TGTGCCAGCAGCCACAGGTACAATGAGCAGTTCTTC CASSHRYNEQFF NA TRBJ2-1 NA TRBV7-9
TGCGCCAGCAGCTGGCGGGGAGGGGAAAGCACAGATACGCAGTATTTT CASSWRGGESTDTQYF TRBD2 TRBJ2-3 NA TRBV5-1
TGTGCCAGTAGTATTGGGTGGAGGGGAGTAGAGACCCAGTACTTC CASSIGWRGVETQYF NA TRBJ2-5 NA TRBV19
TGTGCCAGTAGTATAGATCCCGTTTATGGCTACACCTTC CASSIDPVYGYTF NA TRBJ1-2 few TRBV19
TGCGCCAGCAGCCAAGTAACAGGGAACTATGGCTACACCTTC CASSQVTGNYGYTF NA TRBJ1-2 few TRBV4-3
TGTGCCACCAGCAGGGACAGGGGGCGAGAGACCCAGTACTTC CATSRDRGRETQYF TRBD1 TRBJ2-5 few TRBV15
TGTGCCAGCGGTCTCTTCGCGGGAGGATCCCCAGATACGCAGTATTTT CASGLFAGGSPDTQYF TRBD2 TRBJ2-3 few TRBV27